This T cell receptor beta chain was identified in a study of blood T cell repertoires in COVID-19. Sequenced by immunoSEQ multiplex PCR; TCRdb stores in-frame clones only, minus some. The sample holds under 45,000 clones; approximately 86% are singletons and the top ten take around 5%. The sequencing input was peripheral blood. This TCR was sampled from a man over 45 with active COVID-19.

This CDR3 reads CASSLTSGSAEQYF. CDR3 nucleotides: TGCGCCAGCAGCTTAACTAGCGGGAGTGCCGAGCAGTACTTC. The rearrangement uses TRBV5-1 and TRBJ2-7; TRBD2 matches at 11 bases. The CDR3 loop spans 14 amino acids. The V gene end was trimmed by 2 bases and the J gene end by 6 bases; junction bases not matched to a gene: 4. Germline V gene data show CDR1 as SGHRS and CDR2 as YFSETQ.